This T cell receptor beta chain was identified during a study of post-analysis software for immune sequencing data. Study information: Disease trajectories encompassed relapsing-remitting, secondary progressive and progressive-relapsing multiple sclerosis.

Study-wide findings and caveats: Comparison with controls showed significantly lower normalized Chao1 diversity in multiple sclerosis patients. When the samples were clustered directly with F measure, those that had been prepared in the same batch showed strong co-clustering.

Researchers reported that TCR beta cDNA libraries carried unique molecular identifiers. TCRdb reprocessed the PCR reads with MiXCR, giving one entry per CDR3 protein. The repertoire holds hundreds of thousands of distinct CDR3 sequences, with less than 40% as singletons. To note about this clonotype: Its antigen is unidentified. One junction end disagrees with the germline gene, perhaps due to a read error.

The sequencing input was blood. The source of this sequence is a girl aged 5-17 years with multiple sclerosis.

Here the CDR3 reads CAGSQSSGGMHYEQYF. In DNA form, the CDR3 reads TGCGCCGGCAGCCAAAGTTCGGGGGGGATGCACTACGAGCAGTACTTC. The V call is TRBV4-3, the J call TRBJ2-7, with 8 bases fitting TRBD2. The germline V gene has CDR1 LGHNA and CDR2 YSLEER. The length of the CDR3 is 16 residues.